This T cell receptor (beta chain) was identified in a study of response to subunit inactivated influenza vaccine. Study-level results: Each seasonal influenza vaccination recruits few new T cells, the authors suggested.

A single record per CDR3 protein comes from TCRdb applying MiXCR to the RT-PCR reads. Counted here are over 400,000 distinct CDR3 sequences, under 15% occurring once; the ten biggest clones make up less than 15%. The table lists this clonotype with many counts. Its antigen is not identified. Trimming stripped 2 bases from V and 2 bases from J, with 9 bases between. This CDR3 has 14 amino acids. CDR1 is SGHTA and CDR2 is FQGNSA in the germline V gene. The receptor was derived from a man in his fifties who received an inactivated influenza vaccine. The chain carries TRBV7-2 and TRBJ1-2; D is ambiguous. The sequenced sample was PBMCs from blood, obtained roughly 6 weeks after vaccination. The CDR3 sequence is CASSLYSQNYGYTF. CDR3 DNA: TGTGCCAGCAGCTTATACAGCCAAAACTATGGCTACACCTTC.